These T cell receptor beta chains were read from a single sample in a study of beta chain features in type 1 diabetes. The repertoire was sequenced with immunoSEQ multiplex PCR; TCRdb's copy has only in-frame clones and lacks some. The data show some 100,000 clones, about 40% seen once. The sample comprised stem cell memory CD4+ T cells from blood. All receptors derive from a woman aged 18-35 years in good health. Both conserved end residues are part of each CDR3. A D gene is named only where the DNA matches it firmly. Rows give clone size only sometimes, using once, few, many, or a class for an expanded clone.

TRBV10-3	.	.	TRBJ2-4	CAISESKRAQDGIQYF	TGTGCCATCAGTGAGTCAAAGCGGGCCCAGGATGGCATTCAGTACTTC
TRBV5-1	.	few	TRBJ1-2	CASSLGGTPEYYGYTF	TGCGCCAGCAGCTTGGGGGGGACACCTGAATACTATGGCTACACCTTC
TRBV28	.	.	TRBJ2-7	CACKTAGLNYEQYF	TGTGCCTGTAAAACCGCGGGACTGAACTACGAGCAGTACTTC
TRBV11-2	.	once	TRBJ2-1	CASSLDRGSGTSSYNEQFF	TGTGCCAGCAGCTTAGATCGGGGGAGCGGAACGAGCTCCTACAATGAGCAGTTCTTC
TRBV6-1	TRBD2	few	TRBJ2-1	CASSETGLADNNEQFF	TGTGCCAGCAGTGAAACGGGACTAGCGGATAACAATGAGCAGTTCTTC
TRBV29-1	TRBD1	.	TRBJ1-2	CSVPTRRTGQNGYGYTF	TGCAGCGTTCCCACTCGAAGGACAGGGCAAAACGGCTATGGCTACACCTTC
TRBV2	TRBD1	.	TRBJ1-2	CASSGQGANYGYTF	TGTGCCAGCAGTGGGCAGGGGGCTAACTATGGCTACACCTTC
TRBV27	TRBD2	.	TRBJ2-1	CASSPIAGSSYNEQFF	TGTGCCAGCAGTCCGATAGCGGGGAGCTCCTACAATGAGCAGTTCTTC
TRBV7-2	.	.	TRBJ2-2	CASSSLRTNMTGELFF	TGTGCCAGCAGCTCTCTGCGGACTAACATGACCGGGGAGCTGTTTTTT
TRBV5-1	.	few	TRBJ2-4	CASSLAWAGYENIQYF	TGCGCCAGCAGCTTGGCATGGGCGGGATATGAAAACATTCAGTACTTC
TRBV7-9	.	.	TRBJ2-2	CASSPEGGRGGGTGELFF	TGTGCCAGCAGCCCAGAGGGCGGTCGGGGAGGCGGCACCGGGGAGCTGTTTTTT
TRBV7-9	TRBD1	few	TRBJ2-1	CASGGNRDRAHNEQFF	TGTGCCAGCGGGGGTAACCGGGACAGGGCGCACAATGAGCAGTTCTTC
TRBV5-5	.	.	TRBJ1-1	CASSSTGWVTEAFF	TGTGCCAGCAGCTCTACAGGATGGGTCACTGAAGCTTTCTTT
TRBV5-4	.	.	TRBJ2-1	CASSWRYNEQFF	TGTGCCAGCAGCTGGAGGTACAATGAGCAGTTCTTC
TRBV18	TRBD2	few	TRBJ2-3	CASSPPGLAGSIKDTQYF	TGTGCCAGCTCACCACCGGGACTAGCGGGGTCCATCAAAGATACGCAGTATTTT
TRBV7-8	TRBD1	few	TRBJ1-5	CASSPTGGNQPQHF	TGTGCCAGCAGCCCGACAGGGGGCAATCAGCCCCAGCATTTT
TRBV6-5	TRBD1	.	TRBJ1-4	CASRPRQGAGEKLFF	TGTGCCAGCAGGCCCAGACAGGGGGCCGGGGAAAAACTGTTTTTT
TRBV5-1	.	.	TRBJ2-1	CASRPGNYNEQFF	TGCGCCAGCAGACCAGGAAACTACAATGAGCAGTTCTTC
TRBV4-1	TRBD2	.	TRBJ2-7	CASSQDASGRARFSYEQYF	TGCGCCAGCAGCCAAGATGCAAGCGGGAGGGCCCGGTTCTCCTACGAGCAGTACTTC
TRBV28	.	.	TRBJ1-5	CASRDSTNQPQHF	TGTGCCAGCAGGGACAGCACCAATCAGCCCCAGCATTTT
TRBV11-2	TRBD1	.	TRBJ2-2	CASSLGMQGENTGELFF	TGTGCCAGCAGCTTAGGAATGCAGGGGGAGAACACCGGGGAGCTGTTTTTT
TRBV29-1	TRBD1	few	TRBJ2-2	CGTQGAGELFF	TGCGGAACCCAGGGGGCCGGGGAGCTGTTTTTT
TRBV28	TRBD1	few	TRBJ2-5	CASSLGAQGAGTQYF	TGTGCCAGCAGTTTAGGGGCCCAGGGGGCTGGGACCCAGTACTTC
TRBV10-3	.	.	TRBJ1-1	CAITQGLGKEAFF	TGTGCCATCACCCAGGGGTTGGGAAAGGAAGCTTTCTTT
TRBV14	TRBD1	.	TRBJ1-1	CASSSRGRSTEAFF	TGTGCCAGCAGCTCCAGGGGGCGGAGCACTGAAGCTTTCTTT
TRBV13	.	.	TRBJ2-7	CASSSRIRVSYEQYF	TGTGCCAGCAGCTCCAGGATCCGCGTCTCCTACGAGCAGTACTTC
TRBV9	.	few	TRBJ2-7	CASSLGTLLTYEQYF	TGTGCCAGCAGCCTGGGGACACTCCTTACCTACGAGCAGTACTTC
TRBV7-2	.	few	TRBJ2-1	CASSISGSSYNEQFF	TGTGCCAGCAGCATAAGCGGGTCCTCCTACAATGAGCAGTTCTTC
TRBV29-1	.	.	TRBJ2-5	CSVAQGQQQETQYF	TGCAGCGTTGCCCAAGGACAGCAGCAAGAGACCCAGTACTTC
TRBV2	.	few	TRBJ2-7	CASSDGVPTYEQYF	TGTGCCAGCAGTGACGGGGTCCCCACCTACGAGCAGTACTTC
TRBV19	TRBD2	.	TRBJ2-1	CASTLTSGRGNEQFF	TGTGCCAGTACCCTGACTAGCGGGAGGGGCAATGAGCAGTTCTTC
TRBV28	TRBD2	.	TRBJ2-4	CASSPPGVAGGWVGAKNIQYF	TGTGCCAGCAGTCCGCCCGGGGTAGCGGGAGGGTGGGTGGGCGCCAAAAACATTCAGTACTTC
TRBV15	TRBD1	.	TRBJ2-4	CATSSPGQFLKRGKNIQYF	TGTGCCACCAGCAGCCCGGGACAGTTCTTGAAGAGGGGCAAAAACATTCAGTACTTC
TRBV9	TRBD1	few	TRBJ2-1	CASSASGQGASRTYNEQFF	TGTGCCAGCAGCGCCTCAGGACAGGGGGCATCGCGAACCTACAATGAGCAGTTCTTC
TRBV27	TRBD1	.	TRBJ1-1	CASSPRGRNTEAFF	TGTGCCAGCAGTCCCAGGGGGCGGAACACTGAAGCTTTCTTT
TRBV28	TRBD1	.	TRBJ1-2	CASSPDRGQGGYTF	TGTGCCAGCAGCCCTGACAGGGGGCAGGGTGGCTACACCTTC
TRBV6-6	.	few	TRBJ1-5	CASRSAGGNQPQHF	TGTGCCAGCCGCTCCGCGGGGGGCAATCAGCCCCAGCATTTT
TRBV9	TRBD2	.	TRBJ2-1	CASSVAFGLAGGLGQFF	TGTGCCAGCAGCGTAGCCTTCGGACTAGCGGGAGGCTTGGGGCAGTTCTTC
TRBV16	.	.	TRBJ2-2	CASSQSRGTGELFF	TGTGCCAGCAGCCAATCACGGGGCACCGGGGAGCTGTTTTTT
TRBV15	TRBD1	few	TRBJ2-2	CATSVLGQGAWELFF	TGTGCCACCAGTGTGTTGGGACAGGGGGCCTGGGAGCTGTTTTTT
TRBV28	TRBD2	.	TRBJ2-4	CASTLGGTSGRLAKNIQYF	TGTGCCAGCACTCTAGGTGGGACTAGCGGGAGATTAGCCAAAAACATTCAGTACTTC
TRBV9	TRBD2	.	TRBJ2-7	CASTLGAGGTYEQYF	TGTGCCAGCACCTTAGGGGCGGGAGGGACATACGAGCAGTACTTC
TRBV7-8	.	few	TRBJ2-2	CASSQNGGTFTGELFF	TGTGCCAGCAGCCAAAATGGCGGGACCTTCACCGGGGAGCTGTTTTTT
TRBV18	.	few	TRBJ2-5	CASSPRTEETQYF	TGTGCCAGCTCACCACGGACAGAAGAGACCCAGTACTTC
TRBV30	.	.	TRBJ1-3	CAWRGTGIYSGNTIYF	TGTGCCTGGAGGGGTACAGGGATCTACTCTGGAAACACCATATATTTT
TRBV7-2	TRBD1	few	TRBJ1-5	CASSRTGGFGNQPQHF	TGTGCCAGCAGCAGGACAGGGGGCTTTGGCAATCAGCCCCAGCATTTT